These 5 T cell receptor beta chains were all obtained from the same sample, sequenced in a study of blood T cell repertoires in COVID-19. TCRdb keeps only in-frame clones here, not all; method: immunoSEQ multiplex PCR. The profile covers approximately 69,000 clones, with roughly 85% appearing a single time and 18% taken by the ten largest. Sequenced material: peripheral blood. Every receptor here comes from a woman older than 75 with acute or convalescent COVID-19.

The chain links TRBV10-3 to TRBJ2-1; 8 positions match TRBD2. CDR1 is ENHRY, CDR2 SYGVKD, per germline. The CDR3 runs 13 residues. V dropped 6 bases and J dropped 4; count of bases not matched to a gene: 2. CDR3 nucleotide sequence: TGTGCCATCAGGAGCGGGGGTTACAATGAGCAGTTCTTC. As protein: CAIRSGGYNEQFF.

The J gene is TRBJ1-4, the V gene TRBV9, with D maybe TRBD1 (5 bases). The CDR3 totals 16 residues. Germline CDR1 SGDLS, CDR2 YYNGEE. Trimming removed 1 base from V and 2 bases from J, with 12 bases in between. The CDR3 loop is CASSVFPGATNEKLFF. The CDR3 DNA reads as TGTGCCAGCAGCGTATTCCCTGGGGCGACTAATGAAAAACTGTTTTTT.

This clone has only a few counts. CDR3 residues: CASSATGRQETQYF. CDR3 sequence (DNA): TGTGCCAGCAGTGCGACAGGGCGGCAAGAGACCCAGTACTTC. This chain connects TRBV2 to TRBJ2-5, with TRBD1 matching 7 bases. The CDR3 has 14 amino acids. From germline, CDR1 is SNHLY and CDR2 FYNNEI. V was pared by 4 bases and J by 2 bases, with 4 bases of the junction left unmatched. Looking up the rest from reference TRBV2 and TRBJ2-5 gives the full variable domain: EPEVTQTPSHQVTQMGQEVILRCVPISNHLYFYWYRQILGQKVEFLVSFYNNEISEKSEIFDDQFSVERPDGSNFTLKIRSTKLEDSAMYFCASSATGRQETQYFGPGTRLLVL.

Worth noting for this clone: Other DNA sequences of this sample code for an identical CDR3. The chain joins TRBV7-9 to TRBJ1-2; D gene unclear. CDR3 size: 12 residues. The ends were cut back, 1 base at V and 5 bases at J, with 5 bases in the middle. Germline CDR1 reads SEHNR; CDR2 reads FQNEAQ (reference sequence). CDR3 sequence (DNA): TGTGCCAGCAGCTTAGTGAGTTATGGCTACACCTTC. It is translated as CASSLVSYGYTF.

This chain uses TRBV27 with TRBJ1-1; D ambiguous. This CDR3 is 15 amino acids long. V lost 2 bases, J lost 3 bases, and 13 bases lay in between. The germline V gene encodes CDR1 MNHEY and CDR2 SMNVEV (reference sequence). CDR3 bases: TGTGCCAGCAGTTTAGGTTGGCGGGTCGACACTGAAGCTTTCTTT. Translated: CASSLGWRVDTEAFF.